The 20 T cell receptor beta chains listed next were all sequenced from one sample in a study of shared clonotypes between healthy human individuals. Clones were sequenced by immunoSEQ multiplex PCR, and TCRdb holds only the in-frame ones, with some missing. The table includes around 500,000 clones, around 79% detected once. The sequenced sample was PBMCs. The receptors stem from a middle-aged woman in good health. Some clones in this sample may be carry-over from other donors' samples.

Only a few counts were recorded for this clone. V gene TRBV11-1 combines with J gene TRBJ1-6, with D uncertain. Germline V lookup: CDR1 SGHAT, CDR2 FQDESV (reference sequence). This CDR3 is 14 amino acids long. Trimming took off 1 base at V and 4 bases at J, with 5 bases between the two ends. CDR3 sequence reads: CASSLDGYNSPLHF. The CDR3 DNA sequence: TGTGCCAGCAGCTTAGACGGTTATAATTCACCCCTCCACTTT.

The chain carries TRBV5-6 and TRBJ2-7; TRBD2 agrees at 7 bases. With V trimmed by 6 bases and J by 2 bases, 8 bases remained unmatched. Germline V CDR1 and CDR2: SGHDT, YYEEEE. The CDR3 length is 14 residues. As DNA, the CDR3 is TGTGCCAGCACCGCCGGAGGGAGGGCCTACGAGCAGTACTTC. Amino acids: CASTAGGRAYEQYF.

The chain combines TRBV5-1 with TRBJ1-4, with no clear D. The CDR3 runs 14 residues. Germline V gene lookup returns CDR1 SGHRS and CDR2 YFSETQ. V lost 0 bases and J lost 5, with 8 bases in between. DNA of the CDR3: TGCGCCAGCAGCTTGGGGCAGAAAAATGAAAAACTGTTTTTT. It specifies CASSLGQKNEKLFF.

V is TRBV12-5 and J is TRBJ2-7; D perhaps matches TRBD1 (6 bases). CDR3 length: 14 amino acids. Germline V gives CDR1 LGHNT, CDR2 FRNRAP. The ends were cut back, 7 bases at V and 5 bases at J, with 18 bases in the middle. CDR3 bases: TGTGCTAGTGCCCTTTGGGGGCAAATCGACGAGCAGTACTTC. Translated: CASALWGQIDEQYF.

V usage is TRBV9 and J usage is TRBJ2-3; D gene ambiguous. CDR1 is SGDLS and CDR2 is YYNGEE in the germline V gene. Between the trimmed V and J ends, which lost 1 base and 2 bases, there was a span of 8 bases. This CDR3 region has 14 residues. The CDR3 DNA reads as TGTGCCAGCAGCGTATCTGATTACACAGATACGCAGTATTTT. Translated, it gives CASSVSDYTDTQYF.

This chain connects TRBV9 to TRBJ2-7; 9 bases are shared with TRBD1. Germline V lookup: CDR1 SGDLS, CDR2 YYNGEE. After removal of 3 bases from V and 0 bases from J, the junction contained 1 base not matched to a gene. The CDR3 length is 14 residues. The CDR3 is CASSGTGDSYEQYF. Written as DNA, the CDR3 is TGTGCCAGCAGCGGGACAGGGGACTCCTACGAGCAGTACTTC.

The V gene is TRBV7-9, the J gene TRBJ2-1, with D perhaps matching TRBD2 (6 bases). The CDR3 sequence is 12 residues long. CDR1 is SEHNR, CDR2 FQNEAQ, per germline (reference sequence). V gave up 5 bases and J gave up 10 bases, with 12 bases separating them. The CDR3 loop reads CASSTSLAEQFF. As DNA, the CDR3 is TGTGCCAGCAGCACATCCCTAGCGGAGCAGTTCTTC.

The V call is TRBV30, the J call TRBJ1-6; the match to TRBD1 covers 7 bases. The CDR3 spans 13 residues. Trimming at V came to 7 bases and at J to 4 bases, leaving 4 bases not matched to a gene. CDR1 GTSNPN and CDR2 SVGIG come from the germline V gene (reference sequence). Here the CDR3 DNA reads TGTGCCTCCCGGGACAGTTATAATTCACCCCTCCACTTT. As protein: CASRDSYNSPLHF.

The V and J genes are TRBV6-6 and TRBJ2-7; 11 positions match TRBD2. The CDR3 runs to 14 residues. Germline values: CDR1 MNHNY, CDR2 SVGAGI (reference sequence). V shed 6 bases and J 2 bases; nucleotides not matched to a gene: 3. This CDR3 is CASRGTSGTYEQYF. The CDR3 DNA reads as TGTGCCAGCAGGGGGACTAGCGGAACCTACGAGCAGTACTTC.

The chain recombines TRBV25-1 with TRBJ2-2; D call uncertain. The germline V and J ends were trimmed by 5 bases and 4 bases, with 11 bases remaining between them. Germline loops: CDR1 MGHDK, CDR2 SYGVNS. The CDR3 loop spans 14 amino acids. The CDR3 spells CASSSALSTGELFF. The CDR3 coding sequence is TGTGCCAGCAGTTCGGCCTTATCCACCGGGGAGCTGTTTTTT.

Turning to this clone: The same CDR3 can be traced to other DNA sequences in this sample. V usage is TRBV5-1 and J usage is TRBJ2-1, with TRBD2 matching over 9 bases. Germline-derived CDR1 and CDR2 are SGHRS and YFSETQ. J lost 6 bases, V lost 0 bases, and 4 bases had no gene match. The CDR3 runs 15 residues. In nucleotides, the CDR3 is TGCGCCAGCAGCTTGGTCGCGGGAGGGGTCAATGAGCAGTTCTTC. Protein product: CASSLVAGGVNEQFF.

The V call is TRBV6-5, the J call TRBJ2-7; D perhaps matches TRBD2 (6 bases). V lost 2 bases, J lost 3 bases, and 11 bases lay in between. CDR1 and CDR2 from the germline V gene are MNHEY and SVGAGI. This CDR3 region has 14 residues. Here the CDR3 DNA reads TGTGCCAGCAGTTACGCGGGAAGGCACTACGAGCAGTACTTC. The encoded protein is CASSYAGRHYEQYF.

This chain connects TRBV27 to TRBJ2-3; 8 nucleotides align to TRBD2. The CDR3 loop spans 14 amino acids. Trimming cost V 8 bases and J 6 bases; bases outside gene matches: 10. CDR1 is MNHEY, CDR2 SMNVEV, per germline (reference sequence). The CDR3 spells CASGLAGRADTQYF. The CDR3 coding sequence is TGTGCCAGCGGTCTTGCCGGGAGGGCCGATACGCAGTATTTT.

This clone was picked up a small number of times. J is TRBJ2-1 and V is TRBV19; 7 bases agree with TRBD2. Per germline, CDR1 LNHDA and CDR2 SQIVND (reference sequence). Losses at the gene ends were 1 base for V and 0 bases for J; bases not matched to a gene: 6. The CDR3 is 17 amino acids. Written as DNA, the CDR3 is TGTGCCAGTAGTATAGTAGCGGGTCACAGCTCCTACAATGAGCAGTTCTTC. Translating it yields CASSIVAGHSSYNEQFF.

The chain employs TRBV7-2 and TRBJ2-1, with 8 bases identical to TRBD2. The CDR3 spans 15 residues. Germline loops: CDR1 SGHTA, CDR2 FQGNSA. V lost 4 bases and J lost 8; bases outside the gene matches: 10. The CDR3 protein is CASSSPSGTRDEQFF. CDR3 DNA sequence: TGTGCCAGCAGCTCGCCTTCCGGGACTAGGGATGAGCAGTTCTTC.

A single count supports this clone. The J gene is TRBJ2-5, the V gene TRBV28; the D gene is possibly TRBD1 (6 bases). Trimming took 5 bases from V and 5 from J, leaving 18 bases between them. The CDR3 sequence is 15 residues long. CDR1 and CDR2 from the germline V gene are MDHEN and SYDVKM. The CDR3 DNA follows: TGTGCCAGCAGTCGGCCCAGGACAGCGGTCGAGACCCAGTACTTC. Its translation is CASSRPRTAVETQYF.

The chain links TRBV9 to TRBJ1-1, with 7 bases lining up with TRBD1. The CDR3 loop spans 15 amino acids. Germline V gene data show CDR1 as SGDLS and CDR2 as YYNGEE. V shed 4 bases, J shed 0 bases, and the junction held 6 bases outside the gene matches. The CDR3: CASSPRQGVNTEAFF. The CDR3 bases are TGTGCCAGCAGCCCTCGACAGGGAGTGAACACTGAAGCTTTCTTT.

In DNA, the CDR3 is TGTGCCAGCAGCCCCACACAGGGACGCAACACTGAAGCTTTCTTT. This encodes CASSPTQGRNTEAFF. The chain combines TRBV7-9 with TRBJ1-1; D perhaps matches TRBD1 (6 bases). Trimming removed 5 bases at V and 2 bases at J, with 15 bases between. This CDR3 spans 15 amino acids. Germline CDR1 is SEHNR and CDR2 is FQNEAQ (reference sequence).

Notes on this clone: A far larger clone is one nucleotide away, so this likely arose from a read error. The J gene is TRBJ1-5, the V gene TRBV2, with D perhaps TRBD1 (6 bases). There are 13 residues in the CDR3. The V gene's germline CDR1 is SNHLY and CDR2 FYNNEI. The CDR3 DNA sequence: TGTGCCAGCGGGACACTTAGCAATCAGCCCCGGCATTTT. Amino acids: CASGTLSNQPRHF.

The V gene is TRBV7-8, the J gene TRBJ2-1, with 9 bases that match TRBD2. V shed 1 base and J 9 bases; nucleotides not matched to a gene: 10. The CDR3 covers 16 residues. Germline-derived CDR1 and CDR2 are SGHVS and FQNEAQ. CDR3 DNA sequence: TGTGCCAGCAGCTTAGGGGTAGCGGGGGCCCTCGGTGAGCAGTTCTTC. Its translation: CASSLGVAGALGEQFF. The full variable domain, completed using reference TRBV7-8 and TRBJ2-1, is GAGVSQSPRYKVAKRGQDVALRCDPISGHVSLFWYQQALGQGPEFLTYFQNEAQLDKSGLPSDRFFAERPEGSVSTLKIQRTQQEDSAVYLCASSLGVAGALGEQFFGPGTRLTVL.